The clone carrying this T cell receptor (beta chain) was picked up a small number of times. As to time point: blood at routine non-recurrence follow-up after resection. Unsorted whole RNA of tumor, nontumor lung or frozen PBMC was sequenced. This sample was included in a study of spatial heterogeneity in lung cancer. A single record per CDR3 protein comes from TCRdb applying MiXCR to the 5' RACE reads. This table holds 95,000 to 130,000 distinct CDR3 sequences, 9% to 15% found once. The CDR3 loop spans 13 amino acids. The V end lost 3 bases, the J end lost 7 bases, and 12 bases lay between the germline ends. Germline CDR1 is MDHEN and CDR2 is SYDVKM.

V is TRBV28 and J is TRBJ2-5; no definite D call. Sample: PBMCs, taken at follow-up. The sequence came from a male donor with early-stage non-small cell lung cancer. CDR3 nucleotides: TGTGCCAGCAGTTTCGATCATTTCGGGACCCAGTACTTC. It encodes CASSFDHFGTQYF.